One sample yielded the 5 T cell receptor beta chains listed below, sequenced in a study of blood T cell repertoires in COVID-19. TCRdb keeps only in-frame clones here, not all; method: immunoSEQ multiplex PCR. The sample holds about 130,000 clones; around three quarters are singletons and the top ten take 10% to 11%. Sequencing was carried out using peripheral blood. These receptors came from a human donor in a cohort sampled during active COVID-19.

This CDR3 is CASSQDWTSGEETQYF. CDR3 bases: TGTGCCAGCAGCCAAGATTGGACTAGCGGGGAAGAGACCCAGTACTTC. The chain joins TRBV4-2 to TRBJ2-5; 12 bases line up with TRBD2. The CDR3 contains 16 residues. V dropped 0 bases and J dropped 3; count of bases not matched to a gene: 2. Per the germline V gene, CDR1 is LGHNA and CDR2 is YNFKEQ.

This clone has only one observation. This chain links TRBV2 with TRBJ1-3; 8 nucleotides agree with TRBD1. This CDR3 is built from 11 residues. Per germline, CDR1 SNHLY and CDR2 FYNNEI. Unmatched junction bases numbered 6, after V lost 5 bases and J lost 15 bases. CDR3 sequence (DNA): TGTGCCAGCAGTTTCGACAGGGGTCGATATTTT. Protein sequence: CASSFDRGRYF.

In this sample, this clone turned up once. The rearrangement joins TRBV30 to TRBJ1-3; D is uncertain. With 2 bases removed from V and 2 bases from J, the gap between germline ends came to 7 bases. Germline V gives CDR1 GTSNPN, CDR2 SVGIG (reference sequence). The CDR3 is made up of 13 amino acids. The CDR3 bases are TGTGCCTGGAGTCGAGGAGCTGGAAACACCATATATTTT. Translated, it gives CAWSRGAGNTIYF.

This clone was found a few times. The chain links TRBV5-4 to TRBJ1-2, with TRBD1 matching 9 bases. Germline V gives CDR1 SGHNT, CDR2 YYREEE (reference sequence). The CDR3 has 13 residues. J gave up 3 bases and V 4 bases, and 1 base lay outside the gene matches. CDR3 sequence (DNA): TGTGCCAGCAGCCGGGACAGGGACTATGGCTACACCTTC. It specifies CASSRDRDYGYTF.

The chain recombines TRBV19 with TRBJ1-4; 7 bases fit TRBD1. Germline values: CDR1 LNHDA, CDR2 SQIVND (reference sequence). J lost 8 bases, V lost 4 bases, and 10 bases had no gene match. This CDR3 is built from 15 residues. The chain's CDR3 is CASSNGGGLWEKLFF. CDR3 sequence (DNA): TGTGCCAGTAGTAACGGAGGGGGCTTGTGGGAAAAACTGTTTTTT.